This TCR beta chain was documented in a study of blood T cell repertoires in COVID-19. Study in general: Both acute and convalescent COVID-19 samples were obtained from the United States, Italy and Spain. T cells, B-cell-depleted T cells, or PBMCs supplied cDNA or gDNA.

The V end lost 2 bases, the J end lost 3 bases, and 8 bases lay between the germline ends. Germline-derived CDR1 and CDR2 are KGHSY and FQNENV. The CDR3 has 13 residues. Original processing notes: Nucleated cell number was recorded as an estimate derived from reference gene primer amplification. The repertoire was sequenced with immunoSEQ multiplex PCR; TCRdb's copy has only in-frame clones and lacks some. The V and J calls and clone size come from that table; D and trimming were worked out from the DNA. In the table there are 200,000 to 300,000 clones, roughly 81% of which are singletons. J is TRBJ2-7 and V is TRBV16; D ambiguous. This TCR derives from a man in his forties or fifties with acute or convalescent COVID-19. Sequencing was done on a sample of peripheral blood. The CDR3 sequence is CASSQNPGYEQYF. The CDR3 coding sequence is TGTGCCAGCAGCCAAAATCCCGGCTACGAGCAGTACTTC.